Each of the 8 T cell receptor beta chains below was sequenced from the same sample in a study of blood T cells in healthy people across ages. Next came a second PCR, run for about 6 to 12 cycles, which used a sample-barcoded 5' primer along with a J-beta primer mix. Via MiXCR, TCRdb re-called the 5' RACE reads, giving one row per CDR3 protein. The sample has 1.5 million to 2 million distinct CDR3 sequences, approximately 28% seen once. Sequencing was done on a sample of blood. The receptors shown here come from a woman under 40 in good health.

In its sample, this clonotype was seen a few times. The chain is built from TRBV18 and TRBJ2-3; no reliable D call. The CDR3 extends over 16 amino acids. The germline V gene encodes CDR1 KGHSH and CDR2 LQKENI. With 4 bases removed from V and 3 bases from J, the gap between germline ends came to 17 bases. CDR3 sequence (DNA): TGTGCCAGCTCACGGCAAGCAAAGTCGTTAACAGATACGCAGTATTTT. It codes for CASSRQAKSLTDTQYF.

V is TRBV7-9 and J is TRBJ1-6, with D perhaps matching TRBD1 (5 bases). Per germline, CDR1 SEHNR and CDR2 FQNEAQ (reference sequence). Trimming shortened V by 1 base and J by 5 bases, and 9 bases separated the two germline ends. The CDR3 is 15 residues long. The CDR3 nucleotides read TGTGCCAGCAGCTTAGAAGGGGTTGATAATTCACCCCTCCACTTT. Translation gives CASSLEGVDNSPLHF. The complete variable domain, with remaining parts taken from reference TRBV7-9 and TRBJ1-6, reads DTGVSQNPRHKITKRGQNVTFRCDPISEHNRLYWYRQTLGQGPEFLTYFQNEAQLEKSRLLSDRFSAERPKGSFSTLEIQRTEQGDSAMYLCASSLEGVDNSPLHFGNGTRLTVT.

The chain joins TRBV7-9 to TRBJ2-1; no clear D. The CDR3 loop spans 15 amino acids. Germline V lookup: CDR1 SEHNR, CDR2 FQNEAQ (reference sequence). Deletions cut 4 bases from V and 7 bases from J, with 17 bases between. The DNA for the CDR3 is TGTGCCAGCAGCTACATGACATTGGCCGTAAATGAGCAGTTCTTC. Amino acid sequence: CASSYMTLAVNEQFF.

There are many counts of this clonotype. V gene TRBV3-1 combines with J gene TRBJ2-1; the D is unclear. Per germline, CDR1 LGHDT and CDR2 YNNKEL (reference sequence). This CDR3 region has 12 residues. V shed 7 bases and J shed 7 bases, with 11 bases lying between them. The CDR3 sequence: CASTSGVNEQFF. DNA for the CDR3: TGTGCCAGCACCTCTGGGGTAAATGAGCAGTTCTTC.

The rearrangement uses TRBV2 and TRBJ2-1; 8 nucleotides align to TRBD1. The ends lost 11 bases at V and 6 bases at J; junction bases unmatched: 12. The CDR3 has 14 amino acids. CDR1 is SNHLY and CDR2 is FYNNEI in the germline V gene. The CDR3 DNA follows: TGTGCCGGAAGCGCCAGGGGGCTGGTCAATGAGCAGTTCTTC. Residues: CAGSARGLVNEQFF.

This chain connects TRBV7-9 to TRBJ2-7, with D possibly TRBD2 on 6 matching bases. Germline loops: CDR1 SEHNR, CDR2 FQNEAQ (reference sequence). Between the trimmed V and J ends, which lost 3 bases and 4 bases, there was a span of 13 bases. The CDR3 sequence is 14 residues long. This chain's CDR3 is CASSFGGTYYEQYF. The CDR3 DNA is TGTGCCAGCAGCTTTGGAGGGACCTATTACGAGCAGTACTTC.

In its sample, this clonotype was seen a few times. Relative to the germline gene, one junction end is altered; a read error may explain this. This chain joins TRBV6-1 and TRBJ2-5; the D gene is possibly TRBD1 (5 bases). The CDR3 contains 14 residues. Germline loops: CDR1 MNHNS, CDR2 SASEGT. The chain's CDR3 is CAGSEPQGFLPQYF. CDR3 in DNA: TGTGCCGGCAGTGAACCTCAGGGTTTCCTTCCGCAGTACTTC.

This chain uses TRBV27 with TRBJ2-7, with 7 nucleotides matching TRBD1. The germline CDR1 and CDR2 sequences are MNHEY and SMNVEV (reference sequence). CDR3 length: 14 residues. Losses at the gene ends were 8 bases for V and 2 bases for J; bases not matched to a gene: 9. The CDR3, as DNA: TGTGCCAGCGGCAACAGGGGCCCCCCCTACGAGCAGTACTTC. Amino acids: CASGNRGPPYEQYF.